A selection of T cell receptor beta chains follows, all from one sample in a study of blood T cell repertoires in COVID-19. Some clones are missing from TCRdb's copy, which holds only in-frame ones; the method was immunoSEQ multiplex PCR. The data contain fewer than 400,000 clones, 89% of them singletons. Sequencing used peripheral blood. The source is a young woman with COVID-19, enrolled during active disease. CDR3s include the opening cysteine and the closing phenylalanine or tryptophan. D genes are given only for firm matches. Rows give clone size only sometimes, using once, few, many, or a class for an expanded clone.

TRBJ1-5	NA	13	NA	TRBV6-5	TGTGCCAGCAGTCCGGGGGTCAATCAGCCCCAGCATTTT	CASSPGVNQPQHF
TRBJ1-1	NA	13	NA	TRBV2	TGTGCCAGCTGCCGCGGGCGGGTAACTGAAGCTTTCTTT	CASCRGRVTEAFF
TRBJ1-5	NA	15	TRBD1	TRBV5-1	TGCGCCAGCAGCCTGGCTGGCCAGGGGGGTCAGCCCCAGCATTTT	CASSLAGQGGQPQHF
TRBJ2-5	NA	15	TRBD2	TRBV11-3	TGTGCCAGCACCCCAGTCGGGGGGGGCCAAGAGACCCAGTACTTC	CASTPVGGGQETQYF
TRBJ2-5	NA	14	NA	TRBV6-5	TGTGCCAGCAGTTACTCGCGTCCACAAGAGACCCAGTACTTC	CASSYSRPQETQYF
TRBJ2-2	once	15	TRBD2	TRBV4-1	TGCGCCAGCAGAAGGACTAGCGGGGCTACCGGGGAGCTGTTTTTT	CASRRTSGATGELFF
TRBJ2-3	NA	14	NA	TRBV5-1	TGCGCCAGCAGCTTGGTTTCTCCACAGAATACGCAGTATTTT	CASSLVSPQNTQYF
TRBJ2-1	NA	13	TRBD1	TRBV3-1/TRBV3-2	TGTGCCAGCAGCCGCAGGACAGGGAAGGAGCAGTTCTTC	CASSRRTGKEQFF
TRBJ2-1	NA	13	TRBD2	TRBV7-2	TGTGCCAGCAGCCCGGGGGGGTTTGGTGAGCAGTTCTTC	CASSPGGFGEQFF
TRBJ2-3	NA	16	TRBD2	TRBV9	TGTGCCAGCAGCCCCGGGACTAGCGGGGGCACAGATACGCAGTATTTT	CASSPGTSGGTDTQYF
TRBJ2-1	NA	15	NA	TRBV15	TGTGCCACCAGCAGTCGGCAGACCGAGGTGAATGAGCAGTTCTTC	CATSSRQTEVNEQFF
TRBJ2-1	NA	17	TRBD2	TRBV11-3	TGTGCCAGCAGCCAAGGACTAGCGGGGGGGCAGCACAATGAGCAGTTCTTC	CASSQGLAGGQHNEQFF
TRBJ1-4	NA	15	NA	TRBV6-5	TGTGCCAGCAGTACCTATCCAGCGTCTAATGAAAAACTGTTTTTT	CASSTYPASNEKLFF
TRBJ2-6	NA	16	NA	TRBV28	TGTGCCAGCAGTGTCAGGGGAACGGGCGGGGCCAACGTCCTGACTTTC	CASSVRGTGGANVLTF
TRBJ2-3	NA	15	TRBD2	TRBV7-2	TGTGCCAGCAGCCCAGCAGCGGGGGGTTCAGATACGCAGTATTTT	CASSPAAGGSDTQYF
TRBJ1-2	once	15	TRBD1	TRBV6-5	TGTGCCAGCAGTTACTTGGGACAGGGGACTTATGGCTACACCTTC	CASSYLGQGTYGYTF
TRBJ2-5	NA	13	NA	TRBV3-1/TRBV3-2	TGTGCCAGCAGCCGACGGGGTCAAGAGACCCAGTACTTC	CASSRRGQETQYF
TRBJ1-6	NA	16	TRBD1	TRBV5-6	TGTGCCAGCAGCCGCAGGGGGGCCGATAATAATTCACCCCTCCACTTT	CASSRRGADNNSPLHF
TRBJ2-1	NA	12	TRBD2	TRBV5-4	TGTGCCAGCAGCTGGACTAGCAATGAGCAGTTCTTC	CASSWTSNEQFF
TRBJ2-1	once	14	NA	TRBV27	TGTGCCAGCAGTTTAGCAGGGGTTGGAGATGAGCAGTTCTTC	CASSLAGVGDEQFF
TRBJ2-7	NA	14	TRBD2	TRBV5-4	TGTGCCAGCAGTAGCGGGGGGAAATCCTACGAGCAGTACTTC	CASSSGGKSYEQYF
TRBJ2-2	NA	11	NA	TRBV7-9	TGTGCCAGCAGGGCTACCGGGGAGCTGTTTTTT	CASRATGELFF
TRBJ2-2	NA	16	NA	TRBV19	TGTGCCAGTAGTATCAACAGGGGAGGAGGTACCGGGGAGCTGTTTTTT	CASSINRGGGTGELFF
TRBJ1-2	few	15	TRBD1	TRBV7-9	TGTGCCAGCAGCTTAGAGCCGACAGGGACCTATGGCTACACCTTC	CASSLEPTGTYGYTF
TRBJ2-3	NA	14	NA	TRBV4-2	TGTGCCAGCAGCCAAGTCGGAGGGGCAGATACGCAGTATTTT	CASSQVGGADTQYF
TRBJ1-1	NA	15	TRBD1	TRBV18	TGTGCCAGCTCACTTGTGGGACAGATGAACACTGAAGCTTTCTTT	CASSLVGQMNTEAFF
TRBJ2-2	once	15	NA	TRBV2	TGTGCCAGCAGTCGGTCATCCGCGAACACCGGGGAGCTGTTTTTT	CASSRSSANTGELFF
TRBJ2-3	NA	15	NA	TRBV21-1	TGTGCCAGCATCGGACTACTTAATCCCACAGATACGCAGTATTTT	CASIGLLNPTDTQYF
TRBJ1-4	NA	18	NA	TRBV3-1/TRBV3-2	TGTGCCAGCAGCCAAGATAGGTCAGGGTTCGGAGAGAATGAAAAACTGTTTTTT	CASSQDRSGFGENEKLFF
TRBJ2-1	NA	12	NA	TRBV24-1	TGTGCCACCAGGGACTATGATTCTGAGCAGTTCTTC	CATRDYDSEQFF
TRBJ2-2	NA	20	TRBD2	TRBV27	TGTGCCAGCAGTTTAAGAGGGACTAGCGGGGGGCTCATCAACACCGGGGAGCTGTTTTTT	CASSLRGTSGGLINTGELFF
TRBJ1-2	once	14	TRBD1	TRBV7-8	TGTGCCAGCAGCTCAACCGGGACAGGGGGTGGCTACACCTTC	CASSSTGTGGGYTF
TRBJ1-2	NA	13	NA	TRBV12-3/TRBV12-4	TGTGCCAGCAGTTTGGGCACAAACTATGGCTACACCTTC	CASSLGTNYGYTF
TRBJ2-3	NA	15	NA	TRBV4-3	TGCGCCAGCAGCCAAGCTCCTAGCTACACAGATACGCAGTATTTT	CASSQAPSYTDTQYF
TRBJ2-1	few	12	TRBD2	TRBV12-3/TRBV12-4	TGTGCCAGCTCTCCGGGGAGGGATGAGCAGTTCTTC	CASSPGRDEQFF